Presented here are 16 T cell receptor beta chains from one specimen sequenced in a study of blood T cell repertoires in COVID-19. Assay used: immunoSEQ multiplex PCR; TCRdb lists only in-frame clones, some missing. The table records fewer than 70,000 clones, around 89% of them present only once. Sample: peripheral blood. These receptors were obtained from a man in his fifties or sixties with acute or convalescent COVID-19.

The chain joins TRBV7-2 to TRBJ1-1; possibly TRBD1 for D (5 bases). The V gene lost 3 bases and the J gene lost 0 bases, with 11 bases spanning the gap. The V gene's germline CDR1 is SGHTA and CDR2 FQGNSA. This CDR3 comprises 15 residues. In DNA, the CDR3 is TGTGCCAGCAGCTTCCAACAGGCTATGAACACTGAAGCTTTCTTT. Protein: CASSFQQAMNTEAFF.

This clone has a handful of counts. Written as DNA, the CDR3 is TGCGCCAGCAGCCAAGGACCCCTAGTAAGGAATAGAGTCTATGGCTACACCTTC. Encoded protein: CASSQGPLVRNRVYGYTF. This chain uses TRBV4-1 with TRBJ1-2; no definite D call. Germline V gives CDR1 MGHRA, CDR2 YSYEKL. CDR3 length: 18 residues. The V and J ends lost 1 base and 4 bases respectively, with 22 bases between them.

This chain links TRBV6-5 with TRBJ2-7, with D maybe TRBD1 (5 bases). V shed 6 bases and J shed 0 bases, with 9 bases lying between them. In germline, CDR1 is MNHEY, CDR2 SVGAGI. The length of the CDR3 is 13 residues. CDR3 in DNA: TGTGCCAGCAGCGAGACAGACTCCTACGAGCAGTACTTC. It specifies CASSETDSYEQYF.

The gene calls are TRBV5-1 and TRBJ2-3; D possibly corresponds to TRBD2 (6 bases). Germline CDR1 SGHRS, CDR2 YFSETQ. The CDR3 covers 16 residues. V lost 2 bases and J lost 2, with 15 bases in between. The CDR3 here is CASSFLGGRNTDTQYF. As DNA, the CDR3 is TGCGCCAGCAGCTTCCTAGGAGGGAGGAACACAGATACGCAGTATTTT. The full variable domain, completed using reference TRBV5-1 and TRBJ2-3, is KAGVTQTPRYLIKTRGQQVTLSCSPISGHRSVSWYQQTPGQGLQFLFEYFSETQRNKGNFPGRFSGRQFSNSRSEMNVSTLELGDSALYLCASSFLGGRNTDTQYFGPGTRLTVL.

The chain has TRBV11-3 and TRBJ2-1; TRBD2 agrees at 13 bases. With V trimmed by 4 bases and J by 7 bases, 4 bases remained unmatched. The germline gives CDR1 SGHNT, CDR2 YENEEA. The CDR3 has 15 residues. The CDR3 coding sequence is TGTGCCAGCAGCTACCCGGGACTAGCGGGAAATGAGCAGTTCTTC. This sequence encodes CASSYPGLAGNEQFF.

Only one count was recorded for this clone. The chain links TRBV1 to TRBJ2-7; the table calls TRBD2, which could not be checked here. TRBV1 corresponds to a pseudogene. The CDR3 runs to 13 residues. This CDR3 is CTSSRLAAYEQYV. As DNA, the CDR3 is TGCACCAGCAGCCGGCTAGCGGCGTACGAGCAGTACGTC.

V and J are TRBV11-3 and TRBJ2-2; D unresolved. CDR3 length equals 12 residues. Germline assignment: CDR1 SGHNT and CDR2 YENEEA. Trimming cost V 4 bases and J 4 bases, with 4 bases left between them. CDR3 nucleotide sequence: TGTGCCAGCAGCTCTTTCACCGGGGAGCTGTTTTTT. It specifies CASSSFTGELFF.

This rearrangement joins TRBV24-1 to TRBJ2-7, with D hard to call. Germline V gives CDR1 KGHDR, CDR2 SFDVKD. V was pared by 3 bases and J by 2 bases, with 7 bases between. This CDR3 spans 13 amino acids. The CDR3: CATSDGPPYEQYF. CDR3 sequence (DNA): TGTGCCACCAGTGATGGGCCACCCTACGAGCAGTACTTC.

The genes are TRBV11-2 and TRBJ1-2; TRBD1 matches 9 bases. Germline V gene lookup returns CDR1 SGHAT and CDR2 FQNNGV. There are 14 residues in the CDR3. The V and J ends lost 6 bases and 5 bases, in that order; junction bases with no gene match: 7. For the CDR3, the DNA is TGTGCCAGCAGTCCGGGACAGGGAGGGTATGGCTACACCTTC. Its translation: CASSPGQGGYGYTF.

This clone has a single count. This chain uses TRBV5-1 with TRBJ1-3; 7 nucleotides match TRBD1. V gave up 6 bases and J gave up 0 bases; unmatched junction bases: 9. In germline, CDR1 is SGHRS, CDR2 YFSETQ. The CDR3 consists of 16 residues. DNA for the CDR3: TGCGCCAGCAAGCTCACAGGGGCTTACTCTGGAAACACCATATATTTT. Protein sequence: CASKLTGAYSGNTIYF.

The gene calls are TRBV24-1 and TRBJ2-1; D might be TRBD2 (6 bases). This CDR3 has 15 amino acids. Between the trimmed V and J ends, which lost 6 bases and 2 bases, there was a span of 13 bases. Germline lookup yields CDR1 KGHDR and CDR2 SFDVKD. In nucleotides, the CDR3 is TGTGCCACCAGTACGGGGACTGCCCCCTACAATGAGCAGTTCTTC. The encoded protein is CATSTGTAPYNEQFF.

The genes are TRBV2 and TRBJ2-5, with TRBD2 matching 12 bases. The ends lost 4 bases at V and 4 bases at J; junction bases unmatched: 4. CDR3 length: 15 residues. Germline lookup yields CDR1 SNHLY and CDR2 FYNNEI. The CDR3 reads CASSGLGLAGETQYF. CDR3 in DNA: TGTGCCAGCAGTGGTTTGGGACTAGCGGGAGAGACCCAGTACTTC.

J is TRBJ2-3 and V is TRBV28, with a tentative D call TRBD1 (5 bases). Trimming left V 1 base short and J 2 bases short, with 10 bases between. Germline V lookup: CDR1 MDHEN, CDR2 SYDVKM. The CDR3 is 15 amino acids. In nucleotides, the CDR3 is TGTGCCAGCAGTTTATATGACAGACTCACAGATACGCAGTATTTT. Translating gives CASSLYDRLTDTQYF.

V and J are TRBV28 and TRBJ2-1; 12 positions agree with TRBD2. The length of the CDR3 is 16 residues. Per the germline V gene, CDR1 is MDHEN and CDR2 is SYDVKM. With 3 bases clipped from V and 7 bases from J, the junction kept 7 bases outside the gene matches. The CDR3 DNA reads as TGTGCCAGCAGTTTGGTGCTAGCGGGAGGGGCAAATGAGCAGTTCTTC. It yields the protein CASSLVLAGGANEQFF.

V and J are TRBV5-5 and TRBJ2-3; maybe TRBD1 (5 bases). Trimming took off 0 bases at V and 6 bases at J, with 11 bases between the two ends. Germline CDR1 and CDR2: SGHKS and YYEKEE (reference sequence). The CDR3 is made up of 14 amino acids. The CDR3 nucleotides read TGTGCCAGCAGCTTGGATAGGGGCTTGGATACGCAGTATTTT. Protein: CASSLDRGLDTQYF.

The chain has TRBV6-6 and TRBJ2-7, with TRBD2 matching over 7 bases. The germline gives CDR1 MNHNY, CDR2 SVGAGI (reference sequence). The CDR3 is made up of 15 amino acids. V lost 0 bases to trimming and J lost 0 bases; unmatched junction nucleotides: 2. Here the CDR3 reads CASSYSGGSSYEQYV. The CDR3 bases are TGTGCCAGCAGTTACTCAGGCGGGAGCTCCTACGAGCAGTACGTC.